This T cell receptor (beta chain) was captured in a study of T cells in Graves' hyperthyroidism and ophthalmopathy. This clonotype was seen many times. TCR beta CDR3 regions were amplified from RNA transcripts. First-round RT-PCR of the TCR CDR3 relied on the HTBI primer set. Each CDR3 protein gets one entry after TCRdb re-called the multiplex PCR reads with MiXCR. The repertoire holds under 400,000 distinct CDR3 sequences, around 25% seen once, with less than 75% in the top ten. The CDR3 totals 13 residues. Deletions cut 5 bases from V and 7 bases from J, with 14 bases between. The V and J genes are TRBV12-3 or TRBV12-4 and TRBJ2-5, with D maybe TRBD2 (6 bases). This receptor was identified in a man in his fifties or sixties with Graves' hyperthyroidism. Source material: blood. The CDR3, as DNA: TGTGCCAGCAGTCCAGCGGGCCCGGGGACCCAGTACTTC. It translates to CASSPAGPGTQYF.